The present T cell receptor (beta chain) was sequenced within a study of T-cell reconstitution after alpha-beta-depleted transplantation in children. Findings and limits, study-wide: Some patients' high day-60 TCRbeta diversity was attributed to recipient cells surviving conditioning. Alpha-beta T cells present about two months after transplant were reported to originate from several hundred expanded graft clones. The authors attributed T-cell counts and diversity one year after transplant mostly to newly produced T cells.

This clonotype was recorded many times. Its specificity is unknown. A library of TCRbeta sequences, prepared with unique molecular identifiers, was generated. TCRdb re-called the PCR reads through MiXCR, storing one row per CDR3 protein. The profile shows approximately 190,000 distinct CDR3 sequences, 6.3% of them singletons. The V gene lost 3 bases and the J gene lost 0 bases, with 11 bases spanning the gap. The length of the CDR3 is 15 residues. Sequences were derived from PBMCs, sampled before TCRalphabeta/CD19-depleted stem cell transplant. The chain couples TRBV12-3 or TRBV12-4 to TRBJ1-2, with D perhaps matching TRBD1 (5 bases). This clonotype was sampled from a girl in the first two years of life with combined immunodeficiency, due to receive a stem cell transplant. The CDR3 DNA is TGTGCCAGCAGTTTGGGGGGGGGGACTAACTATGGCTACACCTTC. Translation gives CASSLGGGTNYGYTF.